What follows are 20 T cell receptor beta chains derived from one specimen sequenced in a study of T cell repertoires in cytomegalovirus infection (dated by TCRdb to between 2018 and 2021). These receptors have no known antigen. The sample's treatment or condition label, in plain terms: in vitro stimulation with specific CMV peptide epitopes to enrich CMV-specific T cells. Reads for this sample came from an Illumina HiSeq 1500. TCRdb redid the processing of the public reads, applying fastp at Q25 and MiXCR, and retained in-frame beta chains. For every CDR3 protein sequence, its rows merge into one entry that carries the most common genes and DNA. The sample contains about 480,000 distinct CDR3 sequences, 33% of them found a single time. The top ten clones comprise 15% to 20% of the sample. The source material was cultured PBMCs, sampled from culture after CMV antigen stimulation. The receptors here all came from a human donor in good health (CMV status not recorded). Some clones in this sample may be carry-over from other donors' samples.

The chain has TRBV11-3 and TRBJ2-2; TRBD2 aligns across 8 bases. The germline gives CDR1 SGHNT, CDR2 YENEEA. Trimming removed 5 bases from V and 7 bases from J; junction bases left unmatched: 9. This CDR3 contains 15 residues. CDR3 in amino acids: CASSPAAGGIGELFF. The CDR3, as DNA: TGTGCCAGCAGCCCCGCGGCGGGAGGAATCGGGGAGCTGTTTTTT.

The CDR3 region has the DNA TGTGCCAGCAGCTCAGCTCCCTACAATGAGCAGTTCTTC. Translated: CASSSAPYNEQFF. The chain recombines TRBV7-2 with TRBJ2-1; D is unclear. Germline V CDR1 and CDR2: SGHTA, FQGNSA. Trimming removed 4 bases at V and 2 bases at J, with 6 bases between. The CDR3 contains 13 residues.

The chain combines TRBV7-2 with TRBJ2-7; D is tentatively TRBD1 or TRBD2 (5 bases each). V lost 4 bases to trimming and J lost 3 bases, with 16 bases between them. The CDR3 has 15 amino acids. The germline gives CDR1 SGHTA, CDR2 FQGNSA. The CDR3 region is CASSSRWDRGYEQYF. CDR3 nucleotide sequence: TGTGCCAGCAGCTCCCGGTGGGACCGGGGCTACGAGCAGTACTTC.

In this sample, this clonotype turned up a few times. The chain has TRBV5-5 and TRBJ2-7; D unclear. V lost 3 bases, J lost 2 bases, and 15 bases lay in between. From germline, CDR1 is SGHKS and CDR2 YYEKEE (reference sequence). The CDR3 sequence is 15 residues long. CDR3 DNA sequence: TGTGCCAGCAGCTCCAGCCGGCCCCTGACCTACGAGCAGTACTTC. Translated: CASSSSRPLTYEQYF.

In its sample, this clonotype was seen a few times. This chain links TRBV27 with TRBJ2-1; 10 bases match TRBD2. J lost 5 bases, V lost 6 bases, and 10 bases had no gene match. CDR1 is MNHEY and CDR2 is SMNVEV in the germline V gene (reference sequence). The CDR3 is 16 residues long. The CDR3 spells CASRPLLAGLHNEQFF. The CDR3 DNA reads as TGTGCCAGCAGACCGTTACTAGCGGGGCTTCACAATGAGCAGTTCTTC.

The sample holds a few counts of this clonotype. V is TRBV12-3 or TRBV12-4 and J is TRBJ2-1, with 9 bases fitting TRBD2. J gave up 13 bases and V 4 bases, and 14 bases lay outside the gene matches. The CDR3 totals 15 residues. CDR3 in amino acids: CASSYDLGGRAFQFF. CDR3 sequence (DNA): TGTGCCAGCAGTTACGATCTGGGCGGGAGGGCCTTCCAGTTCTTC.

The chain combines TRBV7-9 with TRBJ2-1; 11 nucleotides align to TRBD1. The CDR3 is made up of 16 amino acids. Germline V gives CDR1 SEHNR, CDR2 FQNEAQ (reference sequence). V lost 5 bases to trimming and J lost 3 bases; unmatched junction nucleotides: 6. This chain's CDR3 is CASSPGTGGYYNEQFF. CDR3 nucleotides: TGTGCCAGCAGCCCCGGGACAGGGGGGTACTACAATGAGCAGTTCTTC.

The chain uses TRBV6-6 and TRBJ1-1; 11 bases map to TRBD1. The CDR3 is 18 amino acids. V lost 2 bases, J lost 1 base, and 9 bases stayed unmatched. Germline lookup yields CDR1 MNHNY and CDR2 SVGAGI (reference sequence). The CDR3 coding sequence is TGTGCCAGCAGTTACGGACAGGGGGCGAGATTGGGGAACACTGAAGCTTTCTTT. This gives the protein CASSYGQGARLGNTEAFF.

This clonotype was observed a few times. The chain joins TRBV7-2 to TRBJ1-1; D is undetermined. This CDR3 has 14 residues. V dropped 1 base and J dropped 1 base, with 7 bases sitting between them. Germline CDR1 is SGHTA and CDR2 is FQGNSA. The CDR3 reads CASSLGTRNTEAFF. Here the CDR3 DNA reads TGTGCCAGCAGCTTAGGGACCAGGAACACTGAAGCTTTCTTT.

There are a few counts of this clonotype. The CDR3 sequence is CASSGGTSGVYEQYF. In nucleotides, the CDR3 is TGTGCCAGCAGTGGGGGGACTAGCGGAGTCTACGAGCAGTACTTC. This rearrangement joins TRBV6-8 to TRBJ2-7; 11 nucleotides agree with TRBD2. With V trimmed by 5 bases and J by 3 bases, 6 bases remained unmatched. Germline V gene lookup returns CDR1 MNHGY and CDR2 SAAAGT. The CDR3 totals 15 residues.

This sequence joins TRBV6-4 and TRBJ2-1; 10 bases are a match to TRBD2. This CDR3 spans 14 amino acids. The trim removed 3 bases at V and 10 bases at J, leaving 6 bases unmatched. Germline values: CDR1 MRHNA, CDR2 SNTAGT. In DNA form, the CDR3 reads TGTGCCAGCAGTGAGCGCAGCGGGAGGGGAGAGCAGTTCTTC. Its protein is CASSERSGRGEQFF.

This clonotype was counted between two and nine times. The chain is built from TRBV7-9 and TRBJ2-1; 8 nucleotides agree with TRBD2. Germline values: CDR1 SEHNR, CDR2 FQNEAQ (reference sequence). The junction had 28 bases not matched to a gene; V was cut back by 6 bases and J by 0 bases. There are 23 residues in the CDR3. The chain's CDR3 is CASRPPPVLGREDPSSSYNEQFF. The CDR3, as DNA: TGTGCCAGCAGACCACCTCCCGTGCTTGGGCGGGAGGACCCTTCAAGCTCCTACAATGAGCAGTTCTTC.

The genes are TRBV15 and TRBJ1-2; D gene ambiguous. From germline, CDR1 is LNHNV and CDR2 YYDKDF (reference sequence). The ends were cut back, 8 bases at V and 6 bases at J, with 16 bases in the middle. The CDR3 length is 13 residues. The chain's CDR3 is CATSTLGTHGYTF. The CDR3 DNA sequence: TGTGCCACCTCTACCCTGGGCACCCATGGCTACACCTTC.

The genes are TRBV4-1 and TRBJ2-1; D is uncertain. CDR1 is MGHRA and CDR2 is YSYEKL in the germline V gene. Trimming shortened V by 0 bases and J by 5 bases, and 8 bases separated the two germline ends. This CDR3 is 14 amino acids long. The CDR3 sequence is CASSQDWADNEQFF. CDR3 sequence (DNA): TGCGCCAGCAGCCAAGACTGGGCCGACAATGAGCAGTTCTTC.

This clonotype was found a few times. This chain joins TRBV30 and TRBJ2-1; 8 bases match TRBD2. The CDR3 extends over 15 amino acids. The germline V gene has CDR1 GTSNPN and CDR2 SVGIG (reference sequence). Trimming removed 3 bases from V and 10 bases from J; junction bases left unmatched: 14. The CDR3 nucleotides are TGTGCCTGGAGAGCCCGGGGGGTAGCGGGAAGGGAGCAGTTCTTC. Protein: CAWRARGVAGREQFF.

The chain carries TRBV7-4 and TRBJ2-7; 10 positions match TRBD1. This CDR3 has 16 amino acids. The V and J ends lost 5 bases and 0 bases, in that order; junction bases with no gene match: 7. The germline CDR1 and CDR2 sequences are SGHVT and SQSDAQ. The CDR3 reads CASSPLGQGGSYEQYF. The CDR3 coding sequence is TGTGCCAGCAGCCCCCTAGGACAGGGGGGCTCCTACGAGCAGTACTTC.

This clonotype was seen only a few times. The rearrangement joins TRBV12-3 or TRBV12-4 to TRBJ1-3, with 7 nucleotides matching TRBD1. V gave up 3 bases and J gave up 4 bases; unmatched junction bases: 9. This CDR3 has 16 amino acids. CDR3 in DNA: TGTGCCAGCAGTTTGTCCCCCAGGGGGTTAGGAAACACCATATATTTT. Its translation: CASSLSPRGLGNTIYF.

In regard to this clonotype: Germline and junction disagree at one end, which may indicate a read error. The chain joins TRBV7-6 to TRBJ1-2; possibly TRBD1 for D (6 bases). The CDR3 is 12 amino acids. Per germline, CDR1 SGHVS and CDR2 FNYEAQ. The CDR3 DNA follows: TGTGCCAGCAGCCAAATATGGGGGGCGAGGTGGTTC. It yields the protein CASSQIWGARWF.

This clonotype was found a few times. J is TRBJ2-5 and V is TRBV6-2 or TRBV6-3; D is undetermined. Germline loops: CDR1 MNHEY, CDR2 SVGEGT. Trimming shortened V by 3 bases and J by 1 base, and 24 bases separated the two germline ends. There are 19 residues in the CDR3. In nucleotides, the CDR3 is TGTGCCAGCAGTTATATCCCCGGAGACTTAACGGATACCCAAGAGACCCAGTACTTC. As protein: CASSYIPGDLTDTQETQYF.

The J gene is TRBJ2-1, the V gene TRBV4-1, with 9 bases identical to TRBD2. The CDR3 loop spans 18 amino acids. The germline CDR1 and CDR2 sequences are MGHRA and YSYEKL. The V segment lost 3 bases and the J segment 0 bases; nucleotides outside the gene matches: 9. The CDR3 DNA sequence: TGCGCCAGCAGCCAGGGATTAGCGGGAGTTCGCTCCTACAATGAGCAGTTCTTC. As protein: CASSQGLAGVRSYNEQFF.